The 7 T cell receptor beta chains below were found in one sample sequenced in a study of blood T cell repertoires in COVID-19. Sequenced by immunoSEQ multiplex PCR; TCRdb stores in-frame clones only, minus some. The table records about 220,000 clones, 65% to 85% of them present only once. Sequenced material: PBMCs or T cells enriched from blood (not recorded which). These receptor sequences come from a woman aged 35 to 49 who had recovered from COVID-19.

This clone was found once. V is TRBV5-6 and J is TRBJ2-4; 7 nucleotides align to TRBD2. With V trimmed by 0 bases and J by 5 bases, 5 bases remained unmatched. Germline CDR1 reads SGHDT; CDR2 reads YYEEEE. This CDR3 has 15 amino acids. The CDR3 protein is CASSLERLAENIQYF. In nucleotides, the CDR3 is TGTGCCAGCAGCTTGGAGCGTCTAGCGGAAAACATTCAGTACTTC.

The chain carries TRBV12-5 and TRBJ2-1; 9 nucleotides line up with TRBD2. The V gene end was trimmed by 5 bases and the J gene end by 9 bases; junction bases not matched to a gene: 20. CDR3 length: 18 residues. Germline V gene sequence: CDR1 LGHNT, CDR2 FRNRAP. CDR3 residues: CASGAGTPGLATIFEQFF. CDR3 bases: TGTGCTAGTGGTGCAGGGACCCCGGGACTAGCCACCATTTTTGAGCAGTTCTTC.

This chain joins TRBV21-1 and TRBJ1-2; TRBD1, the table's D call, lacks a check against the DNA. TRBV21-1 is given as a pseudogene. CDR3 size: 20 residues. CDR3 protein: CASSKALRDRLNFLNYGYTF. CDR3 DNA sequence: TGTGCCAGCAGCAAAGCGCTCAGGGACAGGCTAAACTTCCTAAACTATGGCTACACCTTC.

The rearrangement joins TRBV5-1 to TRBJ2-2; 11 positions agree with TRBD2. V shed 0 bases and J 6 bases; nucleotides not matched to a gene: 7. The CDR3 length is 17 residues. Germline values: CDR1 SGHRS, CDR2 YFSETQ. CDR3: CASSLGTSGSIAGELFF. The DNA for the CDR3 is TGCGCCAGCAGCTTGGGTACTAGCGGGAGTATTGCCGGGGAGCTGTTTTTT.

The V call is TRBV5-6, the J call TRBJ2-6; D is ambiguous. CDR1 is SGHDT, CDR2 YYEEEE, per germline. Trimming took 4 bases from V and 4 from J, leaving 15 bases between them. The CDR3 extends over 16 amino acids. The CDR3 region has the DNA TGTGCCAGCAGCCGTTTAGAGACACCCGGGGCCAACGTCCTGACTTTC. This translates into CASSRLETPGANVLTF.

V usage is TRBV7-9 and J usage is TRBJ1-6; D is undetermined. Germline assignment: CDR1 SEHNR and CDR2 FQNEAQ (reference sequence). V lost 5 bases, J lost 4 bases, and 12 bases lay in between. The CDR3 runs 15 residues. CDR3 sequence (DNA): TGTGCCAGCAGCCCCTCGAGGGCTTATAATTCACCCCTCCACTTT. Translating gives CASSPSRAYNSPLHF.

The chain uses TRBV5-1 and TRBJ1-2; D unclear. This CDR3 region has 17 residues. CDR1 and CDR2 from the germline V gene are SGHRS and YFSETQ. V was pared by 4 bases and J by 2 bases, with 21 bases between. The CDR3 loop is CASSRQTAAGRNYGYTF. For the CDR3, the DNA is TGCGCCAGCAGCCGACAAACAGCGGCGGGGAGGAACTATGGCTACACCTTC.